This T cell receptor beta chain appears in the sequencing data of a study of blood T cell repertoires in COVID-19. Study summary: The analysed material was cDNA or gDNA that came from T cells, B-cell-depleted T cells, or PBMCs.

This clone occurred once. The V gene end was trimmed by 6 bases and the J gene end by 2 bases; junction bases not matched to a gene: 3. Germline CDR1 WSHSY, CDR2 SAAADI. The CDR3 loop spans 14 amino acids. The table came from immunoSEQ multiplex PCR; TCRdb's copy has only in-frame clones and leaves some out. This sample has about 160,000 clones, with approximately 86% found just once. The origin of this receptor is a woman aged 60-75 years who had recovered from COVID-19. This chain links TRBV10-2 with TRBJ1-5; 8 bases line up with TRBD1. Specimen: peripheral blood. CDR3 in DNA: TGCGCCAGCAGACAGGGGGTCGGCAATCAGCCCCAGCATTTT. Encoded protein: CASRQGVGNQPQHF.